The 18 T cell receptor beta chains presented below share a single source sample, sequenced in a study of cytomegalovirus exposure and HLA in healthy donors. The study ran its PCR with 60 Vbeta and 13 Jbeta primers. The table came from immunoSEQ multiplex PCR; TCRdb's copy has only in-frame clones and leaves some out. The sample has fewer than 100,000 clones, approximately 80% seen once. Input material: PBMCs. These receptor sequences come from a man aged 35 to 55 in good health and CMV-seronegative.

The sample holds one count of this clone. The chain recombines TRBV29-1 with TRBJ2-1; 7 bases line up with TRBD1. CDR3 length equals 13 residues. Germline values: CDR1 SQVTM, CDR2 ANQGSEA. V shed 7 bases and J 0 bases; nucleotides not matched to a gene: 3. Written as DNA, the CDR3 is TGCAGCGCTGCAGGGGGCTCCTACAATGAGCAGTTCTTC. Its protein product is CSAAGGSYNEQFF.

The rearrangement links TRBV5-4 to TRBJ2-3; D remains ambiguous. Germline CDR1 SGHNT, CDR2 YYREEE (reference sequence). Trimming pared 10 bases from V and 1 base from J, leaving 16 bases between. The CDR3 is made up of 14 amino acids. The CDR3 loop is CAGSGPRGTDTQYF. In nucleotides, the CDR3 is TGTGCCGGGTCCGGCCCACGGGGCACAGATACGCAGTATTTT.

The rearrangement joins TRBV4-1 to TRBJ1-4; D gene unclear. V was clipped by 4 bases and J by 8 bases, with 5 bases between them. The CDR3 totals 11 residues. Germline V gives CDR1 MGHRA, CDR2 YSYEKL. For the CDR3, the DNA is TGCGCCAGCAGCCTCCGGGAAAAACTGTTTTTT. It is translated as CASSLREKLFF.

V is TRBV4-1 and J is TRBJ2-2; 7 bases are shared with TRBD1. The CDR3 runs to 15 residues. CDR1 MGHRA and CDR2 YSYEKL come from the germline V gene. Losses at the gene ends were 2 bases for V and 1 base for J; bases not matched to a gene: 1. CDR3 bases: TGCGCCAGCAGCCAACGGGACAGGAACACCGGGGAGCTGTTTTTT. Protein sequence: CASSQRDRNTGELFF.

V is TRBV27 and J is TRBJ1-5; maybe TRBD1 (6 bases). Trimming cost V 3 bases and J 5 bases, with 8 bases left between them. The CDR3 is 13 residues long. Germline assignment: CDR1 MNHEY and CDR2 SMNVEV (reference sequence). CDR3 loop: CASSLDRYQPQHF. CDR3 coding DNA: TGTGCCAGCAGTTTGGACAGATATCAGCCCCAGCATTTT.

The chain recombines TRBV30 with TRBJ1-2; weak D call: TRBD1 (5 bases). Trimming cost V 4 bases and J 4 bases, with 13 bases left between them. Germline loops: CDR1 GTSNPN, CDR2 SVGIG (reference sequence). CDR3 length: 13 amino acids. CDR3 in amino acids: CAWNDGAFYGYTF. In DNA form, the CDR3 reads TGTGCCTGGAACGATGGGGCGTTCTATGGCTACACCTTC.

The chain uses TRBV4-2 and TRBJ2-5, with 7 bases aligning to TRBD2. This CDR3 has 15 residues. Trimming took 0 bases from V and 4 from J; bases not matched to a gene: 5. Per germline, CDR1 LGHNA and CDR2 YNFKEQ. CDR3 DNA: TGTGCCAGCAGCCAAGAGGGCGGGAGCGGAGAGACCCAGTACTTC. Translating it yields CASSQEGGSGETQYF.

This clone was detected only once. The rearrangement uses TRBV5-5 and TRBJ1-2, with 7 bases identical to TRBD1. This CDR3 region has 12 residues. The V segment lost 0 bases and the J segment 7 bases; nucleotides outside the gene matches: 0. CDR1 SGHKS and CDR2 YYEKEE come from the germline V gene (reference sequence). The CDR3 coding sequence is TGTGCCAGCAGCTTGGACAGGGGTGGCTACACCTTC. This codes for CASSLDRGGYTF.

This chain uses TRBV27 with TRBJ1-2; 10 bases line up with TRBD1. This CDR3 is built from 13 residues. In germline, CDR1 is MNHEY, CDR2 SMNVEV (reference sequence). V was pared by 9 bases and J by 8 bases, with 9 bases of the junction left unmatched. Here the CDR3 reads CASSRGQGRGYTF. In nucleotides, the CDR3 is TGTGCCAGTAGTAGGGGACAGGGGAGAGGCTACACCTTC.

The chain has TRBV7-2 and TRBJ1-6; maybe TRBD1 (5 bases). The V end was cut by 5 bases, the J end by 14 bases, with 25 bases between. CDR3 size: 16 residues. Per germline, CDR1 SGHTA and CDR2 FQGNSA. In nucleotides, the CDR3 is TGTGCCAGCAGCCCACGGGGGGGGACGTCTAGTAATGCCCTCCACTTT. It encodes CASSPRGGTSSNALHF.

The chain recombines TRBV7-2 with TRBJ1-6, with a weak D call TRBD1 (6 bases). Trimming removed 5 bases from V and 8 bases from J, with 13 bases in between. In germline, CDR1 is SGHTA, CDR2 FQGNSA. The CDR3 has 14 amino acids. The CDR3 reads CASSRGFFDSPLHF. Here the CDR3 DNA reads TGTGCCAGCAGCAGGGGGTTTTTTGATTCACCCCTCCACTTT.

The chain combines TRBV19 with TRBJ2-1; 7 bases map to TRBD1. J gave up 7 bases and V 2 bases, and 2 bases lay outside the gene matches. Germline assignment: CDR1 LNHDA and CDR2 SQIVND (reference sequence). The CDR3 is 13 amino acids. The CDR3 spells CASSIQGVNEQFF. CDR3 DNA: TGTGCCAGTAGTATACAGGGGGTTAATGAGCAGTTCTTC. The variable domain in full, completed from reference TRBV19 and TRBJ2-1, reads DGGITQSPKYLFRKEGQNVTLSCEQNLNHDAMYWYRQDPGQGLRLIYYSQIVNDFQKGDIAEGYSVSREKKESFPLTVTSAQKNPTAFYLCASSIQGVNEQFFGPGTRLTVL.

The CDR3 DNA reads as TGTGCCAGTAGTCGGGTTGCAGGGATAGTCAACACTGAAGCTTTCTTT. It codes for CASSRVAGIVNTEAFF. J is TRBJ1-1 and V is TRBV19, with a possible D match to TRBD1 (5 bases). The CDR3 length is 16 residues. V shed 5 bases and J shed 2 bases, with 18 bases lying between them. Germline V gene data show CDR1 as LNHDA and CDR2 as SQIVND (reference sequence).

This clone has only a few counts. The chain recombines TRBV10-3 with TRBJ2-1; 8 bases line up with TRBD2. Germline loops: CDR1 ENHRY, CDR2 SYGVKD. The CDR3 contains 18 residues. Unmatched junction bases numbered 13, after V lost 2 bases and J lost 4 bases. The CDR3 DNA reads TGTGCCATCAGTGAGGATATGAGCGGGAGTTCGAGATACAATGAGCAGTTCTTC. This translates into CAISEDMSGSSRYNEQFF.

J is TRBJ2-7 and V is TRBV27; 8 nucleotides match TRBD1. The CDR3 totals 13 residues. Per the germline V gene, CDR1 is MNHEY and CDR2 is SMNVEV (reference sequence). Germline trimming cut 6 bases from V and 4 bases from J; bases unmatched to any gene: 5. This CDR3 is CASSAGGRYEQYF. CDR3 bases: TGTGCCAGCAGCGCAGGGGGCAGGTACGAGCAGTACTTC.

The chain couples TRBV4-1 to TRBJ2-1; perhaps TRBD1 as D (6 bases). Germline V gene data show CDR1 as MGHRA and CDR2 as YSYEKL. Trimming cost V 0 bases and J 1 base, with 10 bases left between them. CDR3 length equals 16 residues. The CDR3 loop reads CASSQEGQLSYNEQFF. The CDR3 nucleotides are TGCGCCAGCAGCCAAGAAGGACAGCTTTCCTACAATGAGCAGTTCTTC.

The chain couples TRBV27 to TRBJ2-3; 10 nucleotides line up with TRBD1. Losses at the gene ends were 4 bases for V and 2 bases for J; bases not matched to a gene: 9. This CDR3 is 17 amino acids long. Germline V lookup: CDR1 MNHEY, CDR2 SMNVEV (reference sequence). CDR3: CASSSLRTGGTTDTQYF. CDR3 DNA: TGTGCCAGCAGTTCCCTAAGGACAGGGGGGACCACAGATACGCAGTATTTT.

This clone was counted between two and nine times. The chain recombines TRBV4-1 with TRBJ1-1; the D is unclear. The CDR3 has 11 residues. Germline lookup yields CDR1 MGHRA and CDR2 YSYEKL. Trimming removed 7 bases at V and 2 bases at J, with 5 bases between. CDR3 DNA sequence: TGCGCCAGCACGGGAAACACTGAAGCTTTCTTT. Translated: CASTGNTEAFF.